This T cell receptor (beta chain) derives from a study of blood T cell repertoires in COVID-19 (dated by TCRdb to the early 2020s). In the study overall: The collaborator samples originated in the United States, Italy and Spain and spanned the acute and convalescent phases of COVID-19. The prospective study material was composed of cDNA or gDNA derived from T cells, B-cell-depleted T cells, or PBMCs. Subjects who had been exposed to COVID-19, were actively infected with it, or had recovered from it provided the deeply sampled blood TCRbeta repertoires that made up the dataset. The repertoires were released in a freely available public database intended as a resource for research on the immune response to SARS-CoV-2. Samples came from the ongoing ImmuneRACE study (first 160 participants) plus 1,254 subjects from 6 global collaborators. The sample metadata nearly always contained a de-identified subject ID, COVID-19 status, age in years and sex. Where available, HLA class I and class II types were taken from metadata supplied by the sample provider and were not determined by assay-based typing.

The immunoSEQ Assay, a bias-controlled multiplex PCR, was used to amplify TCRbeta CDR3 regions from genomic DNA. The study's processing was this. The number of nucleated cells in each sample was estimated from the amplification of reference gene primers within the assay. To quantify the absolute abundance of each unique TCRbeta CDR3 rearrangement, sequence reads were collapsed and filtered. For each sample, productive Simpson clonality was calculated as the square root of Simpson's diversity index across productive rearrangements. TCRdb retrieved this table from immuneACCESS and kept in-frame rearrangements only. Not all clones are present; in checked studies, unresolved V genes account for under half, and no reason is known for the remainder. V and J calls and clone size are those listed in that table; D and trimming were worked out from the DNA. The sample profile shows 300,000 to 350,000 clones; around 89% of them were found once. 1.5% to 2% of the sample belongs to the ten largest clones.

A note on this clone: Its antigen remains unidentified. A junction boundary mismatches the germline segment, possibly from a read error.

The germline V gene provides CDR1 MDHEN and CDR2 SYDVKM. Taken from cysteine to phenylalanine, the CDR3 has 17 residues. Just CDR3 DNA is preserved here, 51 bases in frame from base 1. At one collaborating source in Seattle, patients were enrolled during active infection and were followed longitudinally through the course of disease. The collaborating institutions used their own protocols to collect whole blood in K2EDTA tubes. For TCRbeta analysis, collaborators shipped samples in one of three forms: frozen whole blood, isolated PBMCs, or DNA extracted from either of those sample types. The investigation overall reported the following: The amount of clinical and demographic metadata varied by source and participant and was provided uncurated.

The sample consisted of peripheral blood. The sequence joins TRBV28 to TRBJ1-3; TRBD1 agrees with 11 junctional bases. The receptor comes from a woman aged 30 to 39 with COVID-19, enrolled during active disease. The DNA sequence is as follows: TGTGCCAGCAGTGATGGGTGGACAGGGGGCTCTCGAAACACCATATATTTT. Translated, this is CASSDGWTGGSRNTIYF.